This T cell receptor (beta chain) is from a study of response to subunit inactivated influenza vaccine. This clonotype was seen ten or more times. One entry per CDR3 protein, called by TCRdb with MiXCR from the RT-PCR reads. The table includes about 540,000 distinct CDR3 sequences, roughly a quarter detected once. CDR3 length equals 13 residues. With 3 bases removed from V and 10 bases from J, the gap between germline ends came to 15 bases. The same sample was also studied in work on T cells expressing NK-cell markers. Turning to that study: What made the TCR beta cDNA was 5'RACE template switching with UMIs. Roughly six of the donors carried dominant NKG2C+ clonotypes that took up about 1.0-7.0% of their CD8+ T cells. In four donors, dominant clonotypes made up 28.3-60.1% of CD3+CD56-NKG2C+ cells.

The chain links TRBV12-3 or TRBV12-4 to TRBJ2-5; weak D call: TRBD2 (6 bases). The specimen comprised CD4+ T cells sorted from PBMCs, sampled about 13 days after vaccination. This TCR was recovered from a man aged 50 to 59 who received an inactivated influenza vaccine. The CDR3 DNA follows: TGTGCCAGCAGTTTGGGGACTCCTCAGGACCAGTACTTC. Its translation is CASSLGTPQDQYF.